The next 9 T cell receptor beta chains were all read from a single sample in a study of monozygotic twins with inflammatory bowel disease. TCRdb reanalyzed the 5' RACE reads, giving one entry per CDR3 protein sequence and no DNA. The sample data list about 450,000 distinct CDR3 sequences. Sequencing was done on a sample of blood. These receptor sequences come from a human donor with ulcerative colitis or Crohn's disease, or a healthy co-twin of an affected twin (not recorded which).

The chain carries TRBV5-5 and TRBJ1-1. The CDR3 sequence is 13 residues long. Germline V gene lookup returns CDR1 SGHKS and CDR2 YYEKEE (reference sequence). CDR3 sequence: CASSLVGRFEAFF.

This CDR3 reads CASSSPLGGETQYF. J is TRBJ2-5 and V is TRBV7-6; without DNA, the TCRdb call of TRBD1 cannot be checked. Germline loops: CDR1 SGHVS, CDR2 FNYEAQ. The CDR3 contains 14 residues.

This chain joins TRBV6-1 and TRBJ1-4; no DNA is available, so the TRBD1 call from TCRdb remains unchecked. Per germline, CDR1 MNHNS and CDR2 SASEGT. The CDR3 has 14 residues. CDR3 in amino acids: CASSQQGFNEKLFF.

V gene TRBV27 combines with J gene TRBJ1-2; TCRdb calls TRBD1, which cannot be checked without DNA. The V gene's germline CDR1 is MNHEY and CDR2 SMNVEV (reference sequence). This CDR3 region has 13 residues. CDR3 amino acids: CASSATGFYGYTF.

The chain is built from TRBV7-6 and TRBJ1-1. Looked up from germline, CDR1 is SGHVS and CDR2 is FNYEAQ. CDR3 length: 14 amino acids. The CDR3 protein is CASSLETFNTEAFF. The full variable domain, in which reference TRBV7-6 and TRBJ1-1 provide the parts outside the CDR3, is GAGVSQSPRYKVTKRGQDVALRCDPISGHVSLYWYRQALGQGPEFLTYFNYEAQQDKSGLPNDRFSAERPEGSISTLTIQRTEQRDSAMYRCASSLETFNTEAFFGQGTRLTVV.

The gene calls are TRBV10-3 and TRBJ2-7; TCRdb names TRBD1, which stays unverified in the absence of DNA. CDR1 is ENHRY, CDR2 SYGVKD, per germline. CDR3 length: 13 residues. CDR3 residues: CAISPGQAYEQYF.

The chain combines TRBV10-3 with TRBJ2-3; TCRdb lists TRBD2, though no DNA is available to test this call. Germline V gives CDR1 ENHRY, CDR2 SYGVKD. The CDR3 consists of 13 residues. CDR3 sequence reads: CATKRGVTDTQYF.

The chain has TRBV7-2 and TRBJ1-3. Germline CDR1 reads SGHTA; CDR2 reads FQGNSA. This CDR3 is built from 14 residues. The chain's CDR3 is CASSYEGRGNTIYF.

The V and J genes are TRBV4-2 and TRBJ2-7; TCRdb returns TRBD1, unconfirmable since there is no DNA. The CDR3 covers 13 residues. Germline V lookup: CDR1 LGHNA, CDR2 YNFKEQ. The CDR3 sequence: CASSQDDSYEQYF.